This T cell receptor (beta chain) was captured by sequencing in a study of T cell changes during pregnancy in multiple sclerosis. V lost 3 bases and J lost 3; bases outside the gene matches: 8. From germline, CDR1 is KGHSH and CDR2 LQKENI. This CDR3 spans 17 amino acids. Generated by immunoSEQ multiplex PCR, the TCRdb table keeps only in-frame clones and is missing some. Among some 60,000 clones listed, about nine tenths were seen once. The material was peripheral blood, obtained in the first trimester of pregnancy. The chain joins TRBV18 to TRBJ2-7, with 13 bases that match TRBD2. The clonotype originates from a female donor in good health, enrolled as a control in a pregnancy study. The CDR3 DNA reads TGTGCCAGCTCACCCCGACCGGGACTAGCGGGATTCTACGAGCAGTACTTC. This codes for CASSPRPGLAGFYEQYF.